A single sample gave rise to the 5 T cell receptor beta chains below, sequenced in a study of blood T cell repertoires in COVID-19. Clones were read by immunoSEQ multiplex PCR, and TCRdb kept only the in-frame ones, dropping some. This sample yields under 200,000 clones, of which about nine tenths are seen a single time; under 2% belongs to the top ten. The sample was peripheral blood. These receptors were obtained from a man between 18 and 35 years old with active or convalescent COVID-19.

In DNA, the CDR3 is TGTGCCAGCAGACACCGGGACTCCGGGAAGGACTACACCTTC. Protein sequence: CASRHRDSGKDYTF. The V and J genes are TRBV6-1 and TRBJ1-2; maybe TRBD1 (5 bases). This CDR3 is 14 amino acids long. Germline V gives CDR1 MNHNS, CDR2 SASEGT. The V end lost 6 bases, the J end lost 10 bases, and 21 bases lay between the germline ends.

The CDR3 loop reads CASSSPREAFF. As DNA, the CDR3 is TGTGCCAGCAGTAGCCCCCGTGAAGCTTTCTTT. This chain uses TRBV6-5 with TRBJ1-1; D uncertain. Germline CDR1 reads MNHEY; CDR2 reads SVGAGI. Deletions cut 5 bases from V and 7 bases from J, with 8 bases between. The CDR3 is 11 amino acids.

The rearrangement uses TRBV3-1 (or the pseudogene TRBV3-2) and TRBJ1-1, with D unresolved. The germline V and J ends were trimmed by 0 bases and 5 bases, with 7 bases remaining between them. Germline V CDR1 and CDR2: LGHDT, YNNKEL (reference sequence). CDR3 length: 13 amino acids. This CDR3 reads CASSQDAWTEAFF. CDR3 nucleotides: TGTGCCAGCAGCCAAGATGCGTGGACTGAAGCTTTCTTT.

The chain joins TRBV7-9 to TRBJ1-5; 8 nucleotides line up with TRBD1. This CDR3 is built from 14 residues. Germline assignment: CDR1 SEHNR and CDR2 FQNEAQ (reference sequence). The V segment lost 5 bases and the J segment 3 bases; nucleotides outside the gene matches: 3. Here the CDR3 reads CASSTQGVNQPQHF. CDR3 nucleotides: TGTGCCAGCAGCACACAGGGGGTCAATCAGCCCCAGCATTTT.

This clone was found once. This chain joins TRBV4-3 and TRBJ2-7; D perhaps matches TRBD2 (6 bases). Germline V gene data show CDR1 as LGHNA and CDR2 as YSLEER. Trimming removed 1 base from V and 0 bases from J, with 25 bases in between. CDR3 size: 20 residues. Here the CDR3 DNA reads TGCGCCAGCAGCCAAGCTTCTCGGCTAGCGCAAAAACTCCTCTCCTACGAGCAGTACTTC. It translates to CASSQASRLAQKLLSYEQYF.